This T cell receptor beta chain was sequenced for a study of blood T cell repertoires in COVID-19. Study in general: Donors in the United States, Italy and Spain gave samples during acute or convalescent COVID-19. T cells, B-cell-depleted T cells, or PBMCs supplied cDNA or gDNA.

Sequenced by immunoSEQ multiplex PCR; TCRdb stores in-frame clones only, minus some. The sample comprises 380,000 or so clones, around 92% of which are singletons, and around 1.2% rests with the top ten. The TCR comes from a man aged 35 to 55 with acute or convalescent COVID-19. The material sequenced was peripheral blood.

CDR3: CASSPRQGFGYTF. The CDR3 DNA is TGTGCCAGCTCACCCCGACAGGGGTTTGGCTACACCTTC. The chain is built from TRBV18 and TRBJ1-2, with 8 bases matching TRBD1. CDR3 length: 13 amino acids. Germline V gives CDR1 KGHSH, CDR2 LQKENI. Trimming took 3 bases from V and 7 from J; bases not matched to a gene: 4.